Shown below are 2 T cell receptor beta chains from a single sample sequenced in a study of blood T cell repertoires in COVID-19 (TCRdb year 2020). Libraries were made using the immunoSEQ multiplex PCR assay. TCRdb mirrors the immuneACCESS table, restricted to in-frame sequences. Some clones are absent from its copies; in checked studies, under half trace to an unresolved V gene, and the reason for the others is unknown. The sample table records about 200,000 clones; approximately 82% of these occur just once. The top ten clones comprise about 6.9% of the sample. The sample taken for sequencing was peripheral blood. The receptors come from a human donor with acute or convalescent COVID-19. The donor label of this sample is uncertain.

J is TRBJ2-7 and V is TRBV11-2, with 11 positions matching TRBD1. Germline V gives CDR1 SGHAT, CDR2 FQNNGV. The CDR3 has 16 amino acids. The junction had 7 bases not matched to a gene; V was cut back by 0 bases and J by 6 bases. The CDR3 spells CASSLDPGGTGGEQYF. The CDR3 region has the DNA TGTGCCAGCAGCTTAGATCCAGGCGGGACAGGGGGCGAGCAGTACTTC.

V usage is TRBV19 and J usage is TRBJ1-3; D possibly corresponds to TRBD1 (5 bases). V lost 5 bases and J lost 4, with 21 bases in between. The CDR3 covers 17 residues. Germline CDR1 and CDR2: LNHDA and SQIVND (reference sequence). CDR3 coding DNA: TGTGCCAGTAGTCGATACCCATCCCAGGGACTGGGAAACACCATATATTTT. Amino acid sequence: CASSRYPSQGLGNTIYF. Full variable domain (outside the CDR3, taken from reference TRBV19 and TRBJ1-3): DGGITQSPKYLFRKEGQNVTLSCEQNLNHDAMYWYRQDPGQGLRLIYYSQIVNDFQKGDIAEGYSVSREKKESFPLTVTSAQKNPTAFYLCASSRYPSQGLGNTIYFGEGSWLTVV.